The TCR beta chain described here comes from a study of blood T cell repertoires in COVID-19. On the study more broadly: Sites in the United States, Italy and Spain provided acute and convalescent COVID-19 samples.

J gave up 8 bases and V 1 base, and 1 base lay outside the gene matches. The CDR3 extends over 13 amino acids. Germline CDR1 and CDR2: LGHDT and YNNKEL (reference sequence). As originally analysed: Nucleated cell number was recorded as an estimate derived from reference gene primer amplification. Generated by immunoSEQ multiplex PCR, the TCRdb table keeps only in-frame clones and is missing some. That table is the source of V, J and clone size, and D and trimming were worked out from the DNA. This sample has hundreds of thousands of clones; 90% to 95% occur once, and the top ten carry approximately 0.77%.

The sequenced sample was peripheral blood. The V and J genes are TRBV3-1 (or the pseudogene TRBV3-2) and TRBJ1-4, with 7 bases identical to TRBD1. This TCR was sampled from a man in his sixties with COVID-19, enrolled during active disease. This chain's CDR3 is CASSQGDSEKLFF. CDR3 DNA: TGTGCCAGCAGCCAAGGGGACAGCGAAAAACTGTTTTTT.